This T cell receptor (beta chain) was captured by sequencing in a study of quantifying T cell responses using KT2 cells. Background on the study: RNA was reverse transcribed with TCR alpha and beta constant-region primers.

A single-stranded UMI oligo with SP2 sequence was ligated to cDNA 3' ends. An equimolar mix of RC1.1 and RC1.2 primed the beta chain across TRBC1 and TRBC2. TCRdb analysed the UMI-ligation and nested PCR reads with MiXCR anew, one entry per CDR3 protein. This table holds fewer than 60,000 distinct CDR3 sequences, 11% found once. J gave up 7 bases and V 6 bases, and 5 bases lay outside the gene matches. The CDR3 runs to 14 residues. Germline V gene lookup returns CDR1 MNHNS and CDR2 SASEGT. At least ten counts were recorded for this clonotype. The sample was PBMCs spiked with cells of the T cell clone KT2. This chain joins TRBV6-1 and TRBJ1-6; 8 bases map to TRBD1. The sequence came from a human donor. CDR3 coding DNA: TGTGCCAGCAGGACAGGGGCGCAGAATTCACCCCTCCACTTT. Translation: CASRTGAQNSPLHF.